This T cell receptor (beta chain) was sequenced in a study of shared clonotypes between healthy human individuals. The protocol was immunoSEQ multiplex PCR, while the TCRdb copy is restricted to in-frame clones and leaves out a portion. Among some 1 million clones, roughly 80% were seen once, and the ten largest hold roughly 1.4%. The junction had 5 bases not matched to a gene; V was cut back by 2 bases and J by 4 bases. CDR1 is SGHRS and CDR2 is YFSETQ in the germline V gene. CDR3 length: 15 amino acids. This chain links TRBV5-1 with TRBJ2-1; TRBD2 aligns across 8 bases. Sequencing used memory CD4+ T cells sorted from blood. The subset here: CD45RA-negative fraction. This TCR derives from a man aged 18-30 years in good health. The CDR3 protein is CASSFGGAGYNEQFF. CDR3 bases: TGCGCCAGCAGCTTCGGGGGGGCCGGGTACAATGAGCAGTTCTTC.